The 5 T cell receptor beta chains listed next were all sequenced from one sample in a study of T cells in tumors after PD-1 blockade. The assay was immunoSEQ multiplex PCR, and TCRdb's table has in-frame clones only and misses some. The data contain around 21,000 clones, 81% of them singletons. The sample in question was PBMCs, obtained after anti-PD-1 therapy. The receptors come from a human donor with advanced basal cell or squamous cell carcinoma (not recorded which).

The chain links TRBV5-1 to TRBJ1-1, with D hard to call. V was trimmed by 4 bases and J by 1 base, leaving 14 bases between them. Germline V CDR1 and CDR2: SGHRS, YFSETQ. This CDR3 contains 15 residues. The CDR3 DNA reads TGCGCCAGCAGCCCCATAGGACGGCAGAACACTGAAGCTTTCTTT. This encodes CASSPIGRQNTEAFF. Full variable domain (outside the CDR3, taken from reference TRBV5-1 and TRBJ1-1): KAGVTQTPRYLIKTRGQQVTLSCSPISGHRSVSWYQQTPGQGLQFLFEYFSETQRNKGNFPGRFSGRQFSNSRSEMNVSTLELGDSALYLCASSPIGRQNTEAFFGQGTRLTVV.

V and J are TRBV6-1 and TRBJ2-3; 7 bases line up with TRBD2. The germline gives CDR1 MNHNS, CDR2 SASEGT. V gave up 2 bases and J gave up 3 bases; unmatched junction bases: 8. The CDR3 has 16 residues. The CDR3 bases are TGTGCCAGCAGTGAATTCGGCGGGGGAGGGACAGATACGCAGTATTTT. This encodes CASSEFGGGGTDTQYF.

The rearrangement uses TRBV5-8 and TRBJ2-5, with 8 bases lining up with TRBD1. The CDR3 loop spans 13 amino acids. Losses at the gene ends were 4 bases for V and 5 bases for J; bases not matched to a gene: 4. Germline-derived CDR1 and CDR2 are SGHTS and YDEGEE. CDR3 residues: CASSPGGLETQYF. The CDR3 DNA reads TGTGCCAGCAGCCCAGGGGGCCTCGAGACCCAGTACTTC.

J is TRBJ1-2 and V is TRBV7-2, with 9 bases aligning to TRBD1. The CDR3 extends over 17 amino acids. V lost 4 bases and J lost 0; bases outside the gene matches: 9. From germline, CDR1 is SGHTA and CDR2 FQGNSA. CDR3 residues: CASSSRTGVPPNYGYTF. CDR3 in DNA: TGTGCCAGCAGCTCAAGGACAGGGGTACCTCCTAACTATGGCTACACCTTC.

The chain uses TRBV19 and TRBJ1-2; D gene ambiguous. Trimming removed 5 bases from V and 1 base from J, with 11 bases in between. The CDR3 extends over 14 amino acids. Germline values: CDR1 LNHDA, CDR2 SQIVND (reference sequence). The chain's CDR3 is CASSSRQDNYGYTF. The CDR3 DNA follows: TGTGCCAGTAGTTCCCGCCAGGATAACTATGGCTACACCTTC.